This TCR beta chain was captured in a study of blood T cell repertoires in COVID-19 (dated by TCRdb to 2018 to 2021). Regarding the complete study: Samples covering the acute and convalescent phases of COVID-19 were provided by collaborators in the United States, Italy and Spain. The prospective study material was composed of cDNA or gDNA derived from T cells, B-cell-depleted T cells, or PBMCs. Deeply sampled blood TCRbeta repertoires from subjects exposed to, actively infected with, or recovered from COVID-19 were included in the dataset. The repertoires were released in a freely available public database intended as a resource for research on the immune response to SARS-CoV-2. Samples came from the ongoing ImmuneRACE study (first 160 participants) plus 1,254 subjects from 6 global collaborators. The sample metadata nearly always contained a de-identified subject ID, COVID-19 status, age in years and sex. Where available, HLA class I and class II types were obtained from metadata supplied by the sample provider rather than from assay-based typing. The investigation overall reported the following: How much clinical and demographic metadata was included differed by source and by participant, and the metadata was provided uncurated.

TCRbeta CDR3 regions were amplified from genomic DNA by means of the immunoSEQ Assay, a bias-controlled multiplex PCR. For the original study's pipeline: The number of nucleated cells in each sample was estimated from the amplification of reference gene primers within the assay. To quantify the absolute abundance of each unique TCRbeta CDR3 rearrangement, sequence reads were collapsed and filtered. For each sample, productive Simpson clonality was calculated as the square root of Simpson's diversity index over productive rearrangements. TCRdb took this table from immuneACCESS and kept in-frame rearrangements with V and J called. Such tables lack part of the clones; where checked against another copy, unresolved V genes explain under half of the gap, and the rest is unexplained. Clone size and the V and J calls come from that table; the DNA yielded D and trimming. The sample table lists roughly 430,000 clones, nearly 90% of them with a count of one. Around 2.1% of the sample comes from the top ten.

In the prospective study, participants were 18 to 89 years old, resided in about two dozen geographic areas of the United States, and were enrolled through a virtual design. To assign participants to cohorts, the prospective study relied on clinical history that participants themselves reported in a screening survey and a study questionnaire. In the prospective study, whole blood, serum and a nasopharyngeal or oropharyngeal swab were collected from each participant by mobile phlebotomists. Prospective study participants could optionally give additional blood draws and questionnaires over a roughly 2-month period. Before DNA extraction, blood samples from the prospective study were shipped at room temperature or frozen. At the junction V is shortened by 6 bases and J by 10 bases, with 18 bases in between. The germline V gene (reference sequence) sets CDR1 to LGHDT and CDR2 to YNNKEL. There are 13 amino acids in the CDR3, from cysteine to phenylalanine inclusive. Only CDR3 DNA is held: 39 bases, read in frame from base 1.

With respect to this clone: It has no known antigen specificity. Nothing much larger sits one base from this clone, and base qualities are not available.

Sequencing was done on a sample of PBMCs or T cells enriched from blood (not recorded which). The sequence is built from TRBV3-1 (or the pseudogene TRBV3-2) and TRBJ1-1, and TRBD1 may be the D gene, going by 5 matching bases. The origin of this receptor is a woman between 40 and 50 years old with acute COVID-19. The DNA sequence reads TGTGCCAGCAGGGAGTCCCGGGGGGTTAGAGCTTTCTTT. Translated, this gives CASRESRGVRAFF.